The text below deals with one TCR beta chain. This clonotype was detected many times. Its antigen remains undetermined. Per-nucleotide qualities are absent, and no much larger clonotype sits a single base away. Amplification of TCR beta CDR3 regions was carried out from RNA transcripts. A first-round RT-PCR of the TCR CDR3 used the HTBI primer set with the Qiagen OneStep RT-PCR kit. Libraries were constructed in a second round of multiplex PCR, after which size selection and purification were performed. The libraries were sequenced on an Illumina HiSeq2000 using paired-end 100 bp reads. The authors processed their data as follows. SOAPnuke was used to process the raw data, removing reads that contained adapters or uncalled bases, had a mean Phred below 15, or lacked an exact match to the constant primer or identifier. High-quality paired reads were merged with COPE v1.2.5, and unique nucleotide sequences were defined as clonotypes. Clonotypes were aligned to IMGT TRBV, TRBD and TRBJ reference segments using MiTCR v1.1. Analysis was restricted to V-J combinations with a frequency above 0.0001, which covered approximately 99% of repertoires. A TCS score was defined as the ratio between F50 (clonal expansion) and ExV (chaos), using BLOSUM62-based TCRdist between CDR3 peptides within each V-J. Welch's t-statistics and random forest reduced around 510 V-J features to 10 to 15, which were used in a naive Bayes classifier (R e1071). The Morisita-Horn index was used to measure how similar the thyroid and blood repertoires were. TCRdb reprocessing: public reads trimmed at Q25 with fastp, clones called with MiXCR, in-frame beta chains kept. Identical CDR3 protein sequences are pooled into one entry, listed with their most common genes and DNA. These V and J calls originate from TCRdb's pipeline instead of the authors' own analysis. The table for this sample lists 550,000 to 600,000 distinct CDR3 sequences; about 45% of them were counted only once. The ten largest clones capture around 20% of the sample.

Exclusion was applied to patients with uncontrolled infections, other autoimmune diseases, pregnancy or lactation. Diagnoses were established on the basis of clinical symptoms, serum thyroxine and TRAb, thyroid ultrasound, and orbital computed tomography. Trizol reagent was used to extract total RNA, and RNA quality was then checked on an Agilent 2100 Bioanalyzer. The V end gives up 5 bases and the J end 9 bases, leaving 9 bases in the junction not matched to a gene. CDR1 SGHVS and CDR2 FQNEAQ are derived from the germline V gene. There are 16 amino acids in the CDR3, from cysteine to phenylalanine inclusive. Only the CDR3 DNA is retained, 48 bases long and in frame from the first base. This record belongs to a study of T cells in Graves' hyperthyroidism and ophthalmopathy (dated by TCRdb to the late 2010s). Background on the whole study: To identify TCR V-J signatures that set the groups apart, the researchers used a discovery cohort of about a hundred patients, made up of around 42 with Graves' ophthalmopathy and 55 to 65 with stable Graves' hyperthyroidism. An independent validation cohort of around 20 hyperthyroidism patients and some 15 patients who later progressed to ophthalmopathy tested prospective prediction of ophthalmopathy. The 75 to 100 discovery patients were randomly divided into training and test sets at a 7:3 ratio. TCR Vbeta CDR3 sequencing of around 130 peripheral blood samples (roughly 41 ophthalmopathy, over 70 hyperthyroidism and approximately 17 progressor patients) is reported in the paper. Once sampling was done, hyperthyroidism patients were given methimazole at a starting dose of 30 mg daily, whereas ophthalmopathy patients were given high-dose intravenous methylprednisolone. In addition, the study compared T-cell repertoires in thyroid tissue and in blood from roughly 6 Graves' hyperthyroidism patients. The study at large found these results: In validation, the model predicted progression to ophthalmopathy with around 71% sensitivity and over 72% specificity, a median of about 6 months before onset. Sample size was not statistically predetermined, and blinding of investigators to group allocation was not performed. Ophthalmopathy was separated from stable hyperthyroidism by a 13 V-J signature model, with about 86% sensitivity and roughly 81% specificity obtained in cross-validation and 80%/75% obtained in testing. Blood samples also contained most of the expanded thyroid clonotypes (frequency above 0.001), which suggests that blood repertoires may reflect thyroid immune responses.

The sequenced sample consisted of peripheral blood or thyroid tissue (not recorded which). This chain joins TRBV7-8 to TRBJ1-6; TRBD1 matches 11 bases in the middle. The sequence was obtained from an adult woman with Graves' disease, either hyperthyroidism or ophthalmopathy (not recorded which). Here the CDR3 is given as CASSPWTGGKGSPLHF. Here is the DNA: TGTGCCAGCAGCCCATGGACAGGGGGCAAAGGTTCACCCCTCCACTTT.